Shown below are 22 T cell receptor beta chains from a single sample sequenced in a study of cytomegalovirus exposure and HLA in healthy donors. Both 60 Vbeta primers and 13 Jbeta primers went into the PCR. Sequencing used immunoSEQ multiplex PCR; TCRdb keeps in-frame clones, though not all of them. The table lists 110,000 to 150,000 clones, more than 60% of them singletons. The material sequenced was PBMCs. These TCRs come from a man aged 35 to 55 in good health and CMV-seronegative.

The V gene is TRBV27, the J gene TRBJ2-7, with TRBD1 matching 10 bases. From germline, CDR1 is MNHEY and CDR2 SMNVEV (reference sequence). The CDR3 runs 20 residues. V was clipped by 6 bases and J by 3 bases; unmatched bases: 23. CDR3 residues: CASRPLTYRDRGIVIYEQYF. The CDR3 DNA reads as TGTGCCAGCAGACCACTTACATACCGGGACAGGGGAATCGTGATCTACGAGCAGTACTTC.

The chain links TRBV18 to TRBJ1-4, with TRBD1 matching over 7 bases. J was trimmed by 3 bases and V by 1 base; bases with no gene match: 2. CDR3 size: 15 residues. Germline lookup yields CDR1 KGHSH and CDR2 LQKENI. CDR3 sequence reads: CASSPQGTANEKLFF. The CDR3 DNA follows: TGTGCCAGCTCACCACAAGGGACAGCTAATGAAAAACTGTTTTTT.

This clone has a handful of counts. This chain uses TRBV7-6 with TRBJ1-2; D unresolved. The CDR3 is made up of 13 amino acids. V lost 8 bases and J lost 7, with 17 bases in between. Germline V gene sequence: CDR1 SGHVS, CDR2 FNYEAQ. The CDR3: CASSKGELGGYTF. CDR3 DNA: TGTGCCAGCTCAAAGGGAGAGTTGGGTGGCTACACCTTC.

Only a few counts were recorded for this clone. This sequence joins TRBV7-9 and TRBJ1-4, with TRBD1 identical over 9 bases. CDR3 length: 13 amino acids. Germline CDR1 and CDR2: SEHNR and FQNEAQ (reference sequence). The junction had 8 bases not matched to a gene; V was cut back by 5 bases and J by 13 bases. Written as DNA, the CDR3 is TGTGCCAGCAGCGCCCGGGACAGGGTGGTACTGTTTTTT. Translated, it gives CASSARDRVVLFF.

The chain couples TRBV7-3 to TRBJ2-3; D gene uncertain. Trimming removed 2 bases at V and 3 bases at J, with 6 bases between. Per germline, CDR1 SGHTA and CDR2 FQGTGA. The CDR3 is 13 residues long. The CDR3 here is CASSLDITDTQYF. CDR3 bases: TGTGCCAGCAGCTTAGACATAACAGATACGCAGTATTTT.

The CDR3 DNA sequence: TGTGCCAGCAGCTTAGGAGGGGGGACAGGGAGCGTGAACTATGGCTACACCTTC. It specifies CASSLGGGTGSVNYGYTF. The rearrangement uses TRBV7-2 and TRBJ1-2; 9 bases agree with TRBD1. V shed 1 base, J shed 2 bases, and the junction held 11 bases outside the gene matches. Germline V CDR1 and CDR2: SGHTA, FQGNSA. The CDR3 sequence is 18 residues long.

This clone was found once. CDR3 in amino acids: CASSEQASSYEQYF. The CDR3 coding sequence is TGTGCCAGCAGTGAACAGGCGAGCTCCTACGAGCAGTACTTC. The rearrangement uses TRBV7-3 and TRBJ2-7; a weak D match, TRBD1 (5 bases). V was trimmed by 6 bases and J by 0 bases, leaving 12 bases between them. In germline, CDR1 is SGHTA, CDR2 FQGTGA. CDR3 size: 14 residues.

The rearrangement links TRBV19 to TRBJ1-5; D is perhaps TRBD1 (5 bases). The germline V gene encodes CDR1 LNHDA and CDR2 SQIVND (reference sequence). Deletions cut 1 base from V and 2 bases from J, with 21 bases between. The CDR3 spans 19 residues. This chain's CDR3 is CASSIAVGSDGRGNQPQHF. CDR3 coding DNA: TGTGCCAGTAGTATAGCTGTTGGGTCAGACGGCAGGGGCAATCAGCCCCAGCATTTT.

The CDR3 DNA is TGTGCCAGCAGCTTAGACAGGGGGGCCATTAGGGACGAGCAGTACTTC. It translates to CASSLDRGAIRDEQYF. The rearrangement uses TRBV11-2 and TRBJ2-7; a weak D match, TRBD1 (7 bases). V lost 0 bases and J 5 bases, leaving 17 bases between the germline ends. Germline lookup yields CDR1 SGHAT and CDR2 FQNNGV. CDR3 length: 16 residues.

The J gene is TRBJ1-3, the V gene TRBV11-1, with D tentatively TRBD1 (5 bases). In germline, CDR1 is SGHAT, CDR2 FQDESV (reference sequence). The CDR3 totals 16 residues. Trimming took 2 bases from V and 0 from J, leaving 11 bases between them. The chain's CDR3 is CASSLWGSSSGNTIYF. CDR3 DNA sequence: TGTGCCAGCAGCTTATGGGGCAGCAGCTCTGGAAACACCATATATTTT.

V is TRBV5-5 and J is TRBJ2-7; TRBD1 is a possible D gene (6 bases). CDR3 size: 14 residues. The V and J ends lost 0 bases and 4 bases respectively, with 11 bases between them. Germline CDR1 is SGHKS and CDR2 is YYEKEE (reference sequence). The CDR3, as DNA: TGTGCCAGCAGCTTGGGGGACACAGGATACGAGCAGTACTTC. Translated: CASSLGDTGYEQYF.

CDR3 protein: CASSLLLEDTQYF. CDR3 nucleotide sequence: TGCGCCAGCAGCTTGCTACTCGAGGATACGCAGTATTTT. The chain carries TRBV5-1 and TRBJ2-3, with D unclear. Germline CDR1 and CDR2: SGHRS and YFSETQ. V dropped 1 base and J dropped 6 bases, with 9 bases sitting between them. The CDR3 runs to 13 residues.

CDR3 region: CAWTSGNTDTQYF. Here the CDR3 DNA reads TGTGCCTGGACTAGCGGGAACACAGATACGCAGTATTTT. The chain joins TRBV30 to TRBJ2-3; TRBD2 matches 9 bases. Germline CDR1 GTSNPN, CDR2 SVGIG (reference sequence). There are 13 residues in the CDR3. Losses at the gene ends were 4 bases for V and 2 bases for J; bases not matched to a gene: 1.

The chain combines TRBV5-1 with TRBJ2-1; maybe TRBD1 (7 bases). Trimming pared 4 bases from V and 4 bases from J, leaving 15 bases between. The CDR3 runs 15 residues. The V gene's germline CDR1 is SGHRS and CDR2 YFSETQ. CDR3: CASSQKQGGYNEQFF. CDR3 nucleotide sequence: TGCGCCAGCAGCCAGAAGCAGGGGGGATACAATGAGCAGTTCTTC.

The CDR3 coding sequence is TGTGCCATCAGTGAATCGGGGGAGACCCAGTACTTC. It encodes CAISESGETQYF. This chain uses TRBV10-3 with TRBJ2-5; a weak D match, TRBD2 (5 bases). The CDR3 contains 12 residues. Trimming took off 3 bases at V and 5 bases at J, with 7 bases between the two ends. From germline, CDR1 is ENHRY and CDR2 SYGVKD.

The chain uses TRBV6-5 and TRBJ2-5; D is unclear. Trimming removed 6 bases from V and 3 bases from J, with 14 bases in between. Germline loops: CDR1 MNHEY, CDR2 SVGAGI. CDR3 length: 14 amino acids. The CDR3, as DNA: TGTGCCAGCAGCCCCTATCAACAGAAAGAGACCCAGTACTTC. Its translation: CASSPYQQKETQYF.

This chain joins TRBV29-1 and TRBJ2-3; no definite D call. Per germline, CDR1 SQVTM and CDR2 ANQGSEA. Trimming shortened V by 1 base and J by 4 bases, and 12 bases separated the two germline ends. This CDR3 contains 14 residues. The CDR3 region is CSVEVPLEADTQYF. CDR3 bases: TGCAGCGTTGAAGTGCCCCTAGAGGCAGATACGCAGTATTTT.

The chain carries TRBV9 and TRBJ2-1; 7 nucleotides match TRBD2. V gave up 3 bases and J gave up 5 bases; unmatched junction bases: 5. The germline gives CDR1 SGDLS, CDR2 YYNGEE. The CDR3 has 14 amino acids. The CDR3 bases are TGTGCCAGCAGCGGGATTAGCGGGCACAATGAGCAGTTCTTC. Translation: CASSGISGHNEQFF.

The rearrangement joins TRBV27 to TRBJ1-1; 11 positions agree with TRBD1. The CDR3 sequence is 15 residues long. With V trimmed by 6 bases and J by 3 bases, 6 bases remained unmatched. The germline V gene has CDR1 MNHEY and CDR2 SMNVEV (reference sequence). CDR3 nucleotides: TGTGCCAGCAGCGGCCTGGGACAGGGGGACACTGAAGCTTTCTTT. This sequence encodes CASSGLGQGDTEAFF.

This clone appeared a few times. The V gene is TRBV7-2, the J gene TRBJ1-5; 10 bases are shared with TRBD1. CDR3 size: 16 residues. The V gene's germline CDR1 is SGHTA and CDR2 FQGNSA. Unmatched junction bases numbered 16, after V lost 1 base and J lost 16 bases. CDR3 protein: CASSLGLDRGPLIFHF. The CDR3 nucleotides read TGTGCCAGCAGCTTAGGCCTCGACAGGGGGCCCCTTATTTTCCATTTT.

The chain carries TRBV19 and TRBJ2-3, with 9 bases matching TRBD1. In germline, CDR1 is LNHDA, CDR2 SQIVND (reference sequence). The V gene end was trimmed by 4 bases and the J gene end by 3 bases; junction bases not matched to a gene: 11. The CDR3 loop spans 17 amino acids. CDR3 sequence (DNA): TGTGCCAGTAGTAGGAGGCCGGGACAGGGTGGTACAGATACGCAGTATTTT. It codes for CASSRRPGQGGTDTQYF. The full variable domain, rest sourced from reference TRBV19 and TRBJ2-3, is DGGITQSPKYLFRKEGQNVTLSCEQNLNHDAMYWYRQDPGQGLRLIYYSQIVNDFQKGDIAEGYSVSREKKESFPLTVTSAQKNPTAFYLCASSRRPGQGGTDTQYFGPGTRLTVL.

The rearrangement links TRBV5-1 to TRBJ1-1; 8 nucleotides align to TRBD1. The CDR3 consists of 15 residues. Germline CDR1 reads SGHRS; CDR2 reads YFSETQ. V lost 7 bases, J lost 1 base, and 9 bases stayed unmatched. The CDR3 coding sequence is TGCGCCAGCCAGCCTCCCGGACAGGGGAACACTGAAGCTTTCTTT. Amino acid sequence: CASQPPGQGNTEAFF.